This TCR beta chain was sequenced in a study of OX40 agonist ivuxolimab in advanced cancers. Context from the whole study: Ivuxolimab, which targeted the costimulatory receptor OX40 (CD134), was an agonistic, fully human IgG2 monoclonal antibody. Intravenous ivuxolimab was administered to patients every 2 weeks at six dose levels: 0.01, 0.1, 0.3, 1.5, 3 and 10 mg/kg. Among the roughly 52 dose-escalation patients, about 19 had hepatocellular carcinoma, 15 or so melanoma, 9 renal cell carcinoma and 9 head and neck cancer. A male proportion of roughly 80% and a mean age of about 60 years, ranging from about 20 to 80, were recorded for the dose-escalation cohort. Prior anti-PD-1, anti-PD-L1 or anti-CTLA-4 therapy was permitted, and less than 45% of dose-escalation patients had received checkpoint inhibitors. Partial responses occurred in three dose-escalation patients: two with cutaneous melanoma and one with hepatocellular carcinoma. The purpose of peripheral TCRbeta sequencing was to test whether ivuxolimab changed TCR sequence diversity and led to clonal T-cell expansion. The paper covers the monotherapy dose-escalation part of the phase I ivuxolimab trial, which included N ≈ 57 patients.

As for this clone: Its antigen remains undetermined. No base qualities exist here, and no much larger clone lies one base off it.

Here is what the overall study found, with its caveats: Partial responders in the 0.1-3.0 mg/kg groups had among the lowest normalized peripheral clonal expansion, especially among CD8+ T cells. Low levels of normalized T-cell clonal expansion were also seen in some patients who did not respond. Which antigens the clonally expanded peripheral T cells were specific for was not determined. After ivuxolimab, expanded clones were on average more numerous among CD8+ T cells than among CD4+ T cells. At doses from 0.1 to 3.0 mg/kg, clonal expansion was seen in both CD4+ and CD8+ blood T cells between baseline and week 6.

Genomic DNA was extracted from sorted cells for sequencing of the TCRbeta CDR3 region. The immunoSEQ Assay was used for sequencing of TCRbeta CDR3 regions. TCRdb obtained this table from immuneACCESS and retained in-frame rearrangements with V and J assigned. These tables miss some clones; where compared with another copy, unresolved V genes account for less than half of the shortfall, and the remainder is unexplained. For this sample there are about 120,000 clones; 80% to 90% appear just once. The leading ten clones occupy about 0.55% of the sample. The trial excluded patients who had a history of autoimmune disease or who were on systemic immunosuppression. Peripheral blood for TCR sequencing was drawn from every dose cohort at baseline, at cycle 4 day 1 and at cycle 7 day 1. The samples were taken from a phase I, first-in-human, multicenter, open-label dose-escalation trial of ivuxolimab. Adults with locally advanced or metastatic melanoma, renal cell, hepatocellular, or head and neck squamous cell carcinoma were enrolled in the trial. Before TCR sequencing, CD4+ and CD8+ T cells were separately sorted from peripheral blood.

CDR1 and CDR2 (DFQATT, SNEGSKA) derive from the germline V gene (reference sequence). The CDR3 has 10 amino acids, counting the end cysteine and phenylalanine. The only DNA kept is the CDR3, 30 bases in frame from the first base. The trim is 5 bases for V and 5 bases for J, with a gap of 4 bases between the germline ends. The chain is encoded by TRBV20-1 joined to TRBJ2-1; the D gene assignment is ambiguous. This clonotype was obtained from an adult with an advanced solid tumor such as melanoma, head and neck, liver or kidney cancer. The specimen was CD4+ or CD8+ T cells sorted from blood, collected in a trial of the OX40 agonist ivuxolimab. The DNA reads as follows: TGCAGTGCTTCCGACAATGAGCAGTTCTTC. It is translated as CSASDNEQFF.